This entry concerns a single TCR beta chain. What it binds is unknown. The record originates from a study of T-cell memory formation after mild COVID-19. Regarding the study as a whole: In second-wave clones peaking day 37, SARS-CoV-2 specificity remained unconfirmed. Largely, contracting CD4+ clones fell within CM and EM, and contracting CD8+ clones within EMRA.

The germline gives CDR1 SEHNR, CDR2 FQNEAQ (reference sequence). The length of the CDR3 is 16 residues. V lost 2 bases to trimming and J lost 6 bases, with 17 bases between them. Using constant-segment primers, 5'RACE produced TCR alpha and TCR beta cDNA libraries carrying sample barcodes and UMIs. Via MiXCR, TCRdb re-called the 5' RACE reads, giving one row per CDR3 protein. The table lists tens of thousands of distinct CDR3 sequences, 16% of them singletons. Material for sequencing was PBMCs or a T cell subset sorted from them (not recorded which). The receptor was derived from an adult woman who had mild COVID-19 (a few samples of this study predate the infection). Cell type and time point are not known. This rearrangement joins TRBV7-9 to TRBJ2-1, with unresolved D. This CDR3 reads CASSLIARSYGNEQFF. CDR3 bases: TGTGCCAGCAGCTTAATTGCCAGGTCCTACGGCAATGAGCAGTTCTTC. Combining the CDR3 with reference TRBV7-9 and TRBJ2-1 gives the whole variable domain DTGVSQNPRHKITKRGQNVTFRCDPISEHNRLYWYRQTLGQGPEFLTYFQNEAQLEKSRLLSDRFSAERPKGSFSTLEIQRTEQGDSAMYLCASSLIARSYGNEQFFGPGTRLTVL.